Listed below are T cell receptor beta chains from one sample, sequenced in a study of blood T cell repertoires in COVID-19. TCRdb keeps only in-frame clones here, not all; method: immunoSEQ multiplex PCR. The table includes roughly 380,000 clones, 81% detected once. The sample taken for sequencing was peripheral blood. The receptors stem from a human donor with acute or convalescent COVID-19. The donor label of this sample is uncertain. CDR3s include the opening cysteine and the closing phenylalanine or tryptophan. The order of the fields is clone size, J gene, V gene, D gene, CDR3 protein, CDR3 DNA. A D gene is named only where the DNA matches it firmly. Size values are once, few and many counts, or a class for expanded clones, and some rows have none.

-,TRBJ2-5,TRBV21-1,-,CASSKASKRGDSQETQYF,TGTGCCAGCAGCAAAGCAAGCAAAAGGGGGGACAGCCAAGAGACCCAGTACTTC
-,TRBJ2-1,TRBV19,-,CASRAQGRWYNEQFF,TGTGCCAGTAGGGCCCAGGGAAGGTGGTACAATGAGCAGTTCTTC
-,TRBJ1-1,TRBV5-1,-,CASSSGTINTEAFF,TGCGCCAGCAGCTCCGGGACAATTAACACTGAAGCTTTCTTT
-,TRBJ2-1,TRBV13,-,CASSLKLLLEGSYNEQFF,TGTGCCAGCAGCTTAAAGTTGCTGCTGGAGGGTTCCTACAATGAGCAGTTCTTC
-,TRBJ1-1,TRBV6-5,TRBD1,CASRGQGRVTEAFF,TGTGCCAGCAGGGGACAGGGGAGGGTTACTGAAGCTTTCTTT
-,TRBJ1-2,TRBV2,-,CASSDTRGGGYTF,TGTGCCAGCAGTGACACCCGGGGTGGAGGCTACACCTTC
-,TRBJ1-1,TRBV12-3/TRBV12-4,-,CASTWTLRRAFF,TGTGCCAGCACCTGGACTCTGCGGAGGGCTTTCTTT
many,TRBJ2-3,TRBV3-1/TRBV3-2,TRBD2,CASSQDSGGGTQYF,TGTGCCAGCAGCCAAGATTCGGGGGGTGGTACGCAGTATTTT
-,TRBJ1-2,TRBV6-5,-,CASSPEGGNYGYTF,TGTGCCAGCAGTCCGGAGGGAGGAAACTATGGCTACACCTTC
many,TRBJ1-1,TRBV27,-,CASRRLGQRTEAFF,TGTGCCAGCAGACGCCTAGGACAACGCACTGAAGCTTTCTTT
-,TRBJ2-5,TRBV4-1,TRBD1,CASSQGWGDRGWQVDF,TGCGCCAGCAGCCAAGGGTGGGGGGACAGGGGGTGGCAAGTCGACTTC
-,TRBJ1-1,TRBV7-8,-,CASSFLTGLNTEAFF,TGTGCCAGCAGCTTCTTAACAGGGTTGAACACTGAAGCTTTCTTT
-,TRBJ1-3,TRBV7-9,-,CASSSRGTGNTIYF,TGTGCCAGCAGCTCCAGGGGAACTGGAAACACCATATATTTT
-,TRBJ2-7,TRBV5-5,-,CASSLEHTPTYEQYF,TGTGCCAGCAGCTTGGAACATACACCGACCTACGAGCAGTACTTC
-,TRBJ2-7,TRBV5-1,-,CASSLERRAYEQYF,TGCGCCAGCAGCTTGGAGAGGCGTGCCTACGAGCAGTACTTC
-,TRBJ2-2,TRBV6-6,TRBD1,CASSTGARTGELFF,TGTGCCAGCAGTACAGGGGCGAGGACCGGGGAGCTGTTTTTT
-,TRBJ1-6,TRBV7-2,-,CASSLDGTGFVSPLHF,TGTGCCAGCAGCTTAGATGGTACGGGTTTCGTTTCACCCCTCCACTTT
-,TRBJ2-1,TRBV30,-,CAWGGDAGGAYAGAFNEQFF,TGTGCCTGGGGTGGAGATGCAGGGGGCGCTTACGCGGGGGCCTTCAATGAGCAGTTCTTC
-,TRBJ2-7,TRBV3-1/TRBV3-2,TRBD1,CASTPDRGAEQYF,TGTGCCAGCACCCCGGACAGGGGGGCCGAGCAGTACTTC
few,TRBJ2-6,TRBV19,-,CASRLGSGANVLTF,TGTGCCAGTAGGCTTGGCTCCGGGGCCAACGTCCTGACTTTC
-,TRBJ1-2,TRBV2,TRBD1,CASRDRGEGYGYTF,TGTGCCAGCAGAGACAGGGGGGAGGGATATGGCTACACCTTC
-,TRBJ2-2,TRBV6-5,TRBD2,CASLAGGVTGELFF,TGTGCCAGCTTAGCGGGGGGGGTCACCGGGGAGCTGTTTTTT
-,TRBJ1-6,TRBV21-1,-,CASSKVDRVGSPLHF,TGTGCCAGCAGCAAAGTGGACAGGGTGGGTTCACCCCTCCACTTT
-,TRBJ1-2,TRBV18,TRBD1,CASSPSGTGGNGYTF,TGTGCCAGCTCACCCTCCGGGACAGGGGGAAATGGCTACACCTTC
-,TRBJ1-5,TRBV4-1,TRBD1,CASSDTGQNSNQPQHF,TGCGCCAGCAGCGATACGGGACAGAATAGCAATCAGCCCCAGCATTTT
once,TRBJ2-7,TRBV19,-,CASSNRAEQYF,TGTGCCAGCAGCAACAGGGCCGAGCAGTACTTC
-,TRBJ1-5,TRBV4-1,TRBD1,CASSQGPGQGGPWGNQPQHF,TGCGCCAGCAGCCAAGGTCCGGGACAGGGAGGCCCTTGGGGCAATCAGCCCCAGCATTTT
-,TRBJ1-6,TRBV18,-,CASSPRQDNSPLHF,TGTGCCAGCTCACCACGACAGGATAATTCACCCCTCCACTTT
-,TRBJ2-2,TRBV11-2,TRBD2,CASSPLPTSGGRTGELFF,TGTGCCAGCAGCCCGTTACCGACTAGCGGGGGAAGAACCGGGGAGCTGTTTTTT
-,TRBJ1-2,TRBV2,-,CASSESYTWTRNYGYTF,TGTGCCAGCAGTGAATCTTACACTTGGACACGAAACTATGGCTACACCTTC
-,TRBJ2-7,TRBV5-4,-,CASSGGQSSSYEQYF,TGTGCCAGCAGCGGCGGACAGAGTAGCTCCTACGAGCAGTACTTC
once,TRBJ2-1,TRBV5-1,TRBD2,CASSLVAGAGNEQFF,TGCGCCAGCAGCTTGGTAGCGGGGGCCGGCAATGAGCAGTTCTTC
few,TRBJ2-2,TRBV27,-,CASRRQGGTGELFF,TGTGCCAGCAGACGGCAGGGGGGCACCGGGGAGCTGTTTTTT
-,TRBJ2-2,TRBV7-2,TRBD1,CASSLRTGPGAGELFF,TGTGCCAGCAGCTTACGGACAGGCCCCGGGGCCGGGGAGCTGTTTTTT
-,TRBJ1-2,TRBV12-5,TRBD1,CASGSSQGIHGYTF,TGTGCTAGTGGTTCCTCACAGGGGATTCATGGCTACACCTTC
-,TRBJ2-7,TRBV11-2,-,CASSTRQAPYEQYF,TGTGCCAGCAGCACACGACAGGCCCCCTACGAGCAGTACTTC
-,TRBJ2-2,TRBV28,-,CAAHRRAGELFF,TGTGCCGCCCACCGGAGGGCCGGGGAGCTGTTTTTT
-,TRBJ1-4,TRBV5-1,TRBD1,CASSRDRMGAPTNEKLFF,TGCGCCAGCAGCCGGGACAGGATGGGGGCCCCAACTAATGAAAAACTGTTTTTT
-,TRBJ2-2,TRBV16,TRBD2,CASSRTSGRNTGELFF,TGTGCCAGCAGCCGGACTAGCGGGAGGAACACCGGGGAGCTGTTTTTT
-,TRBJ2-1,TRBV10-3,-,CAISESSGAGPSSYNEQFF,TGTGCCATCAGTGAGTCCTCTGGGGCCGGGCCCTCATCCTACAATGAGCAGTTCTTC
few,TRBJ2-1,TRBV5-1,-,CASSLGSADEQFF,TGCGCCAGCAGCTTGGGGAGCGCCGATGAGCAGTTCTTC
-,TRBJ1-1,TRBV7-6,-,CASSPRQVTEAFF,TGTGCCAGCAGCCCTCGACAGGTCACTGAAGCTTTCTTT
-,TRBJ1-2,TRBV6-5,TRBD1,CASSYRGQGSYGYTF,TGTGCCAGCAGTTACAGAGGACAGGGGAGTTATGGCTACACCTTC
-,TRBJ1-5,TRBV6-5,TRBD1,CASSYSGQGSNQPQHF,TGTGCCAGCAGTTACTCGGGACAGGGGAGCAATCAGCCCCAGCATTTT
-,TRBJ2-1,TRBV3-1/TRBV3-2,TRBD1,CASRRQGFSYNEQFF,TGTGCCAGCAGGCGACAGGGATTCTCCTACAATGAGCAGTTCTTC
-,TRBJ1-2,TRBV5-1,-,CASSRHTGRGSANYGYTF,TGCGCCAGCAGCCGACATACAGGGAGGGGGTCAGCTAACTATGGCTACACCTTC
-,TRBJ2-1,TRBV24-1,TRBD2,CATRPGLAGGGLTNEQFF,TGTGCCACCAGGCCAGGGCTAGCGGGAGGGGGCCTCACCAATGAGCAGTTCTTC